This T cell receptor (beta chain) was identified in a study of OX40 agonist ivuxolimab in advanced cancers. Trimming at V came to 0 bases and at J to 7 bases, leaving 3 bases not matched to a gene. The CDR3 has 15 amino acids. Per the germline V gene, CDR1 is SGDLS and CDR2 is YYNGEE. The method was immunoSEQ multiplex PCR; TCRdb's version includes in-frame clones alone and lacks a portion of them. The data hold some 110,000 clones, with 90% observed a single time. V is TRBV9 and J is TRBJ2-3, with TRBD2 identical over 12 bases. This specimen was CD4+ or CD8+ T cells sorted from blood, taken in a trial of the OX40 agonist ivuxolimab. This TCR derives from an adult with an advanced solid tumor such as melanoma, head and neck, liver or kidney cancer. The CDR3 spells CASSVGLAGEYTQYF. The CDR3 nucleotides are TGTGCCAGCAGCGTAGGACTAGCGGGGGAGTATACGCAGTATTTT.